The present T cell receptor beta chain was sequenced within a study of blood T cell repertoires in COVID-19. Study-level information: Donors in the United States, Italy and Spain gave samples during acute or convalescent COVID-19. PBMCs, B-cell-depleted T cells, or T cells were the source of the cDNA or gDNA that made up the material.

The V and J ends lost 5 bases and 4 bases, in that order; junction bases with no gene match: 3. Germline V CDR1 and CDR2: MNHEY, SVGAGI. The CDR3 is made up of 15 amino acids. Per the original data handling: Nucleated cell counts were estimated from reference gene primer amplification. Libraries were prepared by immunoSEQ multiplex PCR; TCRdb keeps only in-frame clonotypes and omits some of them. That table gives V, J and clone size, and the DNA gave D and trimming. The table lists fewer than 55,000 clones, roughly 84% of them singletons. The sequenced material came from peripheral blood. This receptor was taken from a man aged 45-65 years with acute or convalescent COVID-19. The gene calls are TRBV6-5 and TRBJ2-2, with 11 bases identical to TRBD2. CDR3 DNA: TGTGCCAGCAGTATACTAGCGGGAGCCACCGGGGAGCTGTTTTTT. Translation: CASSILAGATGELFF.